This is a list of T cell receptor beta chains from one sample in a study of cytomegalovirus exposure and HLA in healthy donors. Produced via immunoSEQ multiplex PCR; TCRdb's table is partial and in-frame only. This sample has approximately 150,000 clones, with roughly 72% found just once. Specimen: PBMCs. The receptors were gathered from a middle-aged man in good health and CMV-seronegative. Both conserved end residues are part of each CDR3. D genes are given only for firm matches. Not all rows give a size; the values are once, few, many and, for expanded clones, a class.

DNA,CDR3,D,size,V,J
TGTGCCAGCAGCTTACGGAGGGACGGGGAGCTGTTTTTT,CASSLRRDGELFF,NA,NA,TRBV7-3,TRBJ2-2
TGTGCCAGCAGTTTATCCGGGGGGCCGAGCGAGCAGTACTTC,CASSLSGGPSEQYF,NA,few,TRBV27,TRBJ2-7
TGTGCCATGGGGGACAGGGCAAACTATGGCTACACCTTC,CAMGDRANYGYTF,TRBD1,NA,TRBV10-3,TRBJ1-2
TGTGCCAGCAGGCGGAATGAGCAGTTCTTC,CASRRNEQFF,NA,NA,TRBV7-9,TRBJ2-1
TGCGCCAGCAGCTCGAGGACAGGGCGCCAAGAGACCCAGTACTTC,CASSSRTGRQETQYF,TRBD1,NA,TRBV5-1,TRBJ2-5
TGTGCCAGCAGTTTACAGGTTTGGGGAGCTGGGGCCAACGTCCTGACTTTC,CASSLQVWGAGANVLTF,NA,few,TRBV27,TRBJ2-6
TGCGCCAGCAGCTTGCTTGCTTCAGGGTCTGGGGCCAACGGCCTGACTTTC,CASSLLASGSGANGLTF,NA,NA,TRBV5-1,TRBJ2-6
TGTGCCAGCAGTGAAGCGGGACAGGGGGCTAACCAAGAGACCCAGTACTTC,CASSEAGQGANQETQYF,TRBD1,NA,TRBV6-1,TRBJ2-5
TGTGCCAGCAGTTTCACGACAGGATTATCCTACGAGCAGTACTTC,CASSFTTGLSYEQYF,NA,NA,TRBV6-1,TRBJ2-7
TGTGCCAGTAGTACGCGGGACGGCCTCTGGTACTTC,CASSTRDGLWYF,NA,NA,TRBV19,TRBJ2-5
TGTGCCAGTAGTATGTCGTACACTGAAGCTTTCTTT,CASSMSYTEAFF,NA,NA,TRBV19,TRBJ1-1
TGCGCCAGCAGATCTAGCGGGGACTACAATGAGCAGTTCTTC,CASRSSGDYNEQFF,TRBD2,NA,TRBV5-1,TRBJ2-1
TGTGCCAGTAGTATTCGGGACAGAGGAAGTGGCTACACCTTC,CASSIRDRGSGYTF,TRBD1,once,TRBV19,TRBJ1-2
TGTGCCTGGGGGACTGGAACAGATACGCAGTATTTT,CAWGTGTDTQYF,NA,NA,TRBV30,TRBJ2-3
TGTGCCAGCAGCCCGTCGGCGGGAGCGAACACTGAAGCTTTCTTT,CASSPSAGANTEAFF,NA,NA,TRBV5-4,TRBJ1-1
TGTGCCACCGCTGGACAGGCGGGCGGCTACACCTTC,CATAGQAGGYTF,TRBD1,once,TRBV2,TRBJ1-2
TGTGCCAGCAGCCCGGGACTAGCGATGAACACCGGGGAGCTGTTTTTT,CASSPGLAMNTGELFF,TRBD2,NA,TRBV7-9,TRBJ2-2
TGCGCCAGCAGCCCCGAGAACAGTCCAACCTACGAGCAGTACTTC,CASSPENSPTYEQYF,NA,NA,TRBV4-1,TRBJ2-7
TGTGCCAGTAGCTCGAGCCGACTAGCGGGAGACCATGAGCAGTTCTTC,CASSSSRLAGDHEQFF,TRBD2,NA,TRBV19,TRBJ2-1
TGTGCCAGCAGTTTCGGGGTCGGGGGGGGAGGCTATGGCTACACCTTC,CASSFGVGGGGYGYTF,NA,NA,TRBV28,TRBJ1-2
TGTTCCAGCAGCCATACTAGCGGGCCCACCGGGGAGCTGTTTTTT,CSSSHTSGPTGELFF,TRBD2,NA,TRBV7-9,TRBJ2-2
TGTGCCAGCAGTTTACCGACAGGGCTGAACACTGAAGCTTTCTTT,CASSLPTGLNTEAFF,TRBD1,few,TRBV28,TRBJ1-1